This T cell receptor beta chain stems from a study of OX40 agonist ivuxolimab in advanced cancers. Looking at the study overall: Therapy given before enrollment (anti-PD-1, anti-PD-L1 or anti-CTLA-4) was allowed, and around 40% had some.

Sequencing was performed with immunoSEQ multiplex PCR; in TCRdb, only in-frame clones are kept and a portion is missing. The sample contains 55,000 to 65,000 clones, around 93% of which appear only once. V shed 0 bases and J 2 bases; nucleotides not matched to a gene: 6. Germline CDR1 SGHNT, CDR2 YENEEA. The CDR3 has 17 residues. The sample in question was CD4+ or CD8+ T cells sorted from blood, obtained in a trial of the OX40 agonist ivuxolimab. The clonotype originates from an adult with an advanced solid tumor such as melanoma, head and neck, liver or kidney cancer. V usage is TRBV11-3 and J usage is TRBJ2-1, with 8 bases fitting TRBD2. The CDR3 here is CASSLEAGLVTYNEQFF. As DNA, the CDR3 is TGTGCCAGCAGCTTAGAAGCGGGACTAGTTACCTACAATGAGCAGTTCTTC.